The 5 T cell receptor beta chains in this list originate from one sample, sequenced in a study of Ad26.COV2.S vaccination and SARS-CoV-2 variants. Profiling relied on immunoSEQ multiplex PCR, and the TCRdb table lists in-frame clones only, not all of them. The sample consists of some 400,000 clones, about 91% of them appearing once. Regarding treatment: 15 to 20 received Ad26.COV2.S at low or high dose, single or two shots; about 5 received placebo; per-sample allocation not given. The study sampled participants on day 63 after the first vaccine or placebo injection. The sequencing here drew on peripheral blood, taken in a trial of Ad26.COV2.S vaccine versus placebo. The source of these receptors is a person aged 18-60 years who received the Ad26.COV2.S COVID-19 vaccine or a placebo.

J is TRBJ2-7 and V is TRBV27, with a weak D call TRBD2 (6 bases). Trimming left V 3 bases short and J 3 bases short, with 12 bases between. Germline V gene data show CDR1 as MNHEY and CDR2 as SMNVEV (reference sequence). The CDR3 runs 14 residues. Here the CDR3 reads CASSFAGRDYEQYF. CDR3 in DNA: TGTGCCAGCAGTTTCGCGGGAAGGGACTACGAGCAGTACTTC.

The rearrangement uses TRBV6-5 and TRBJ2-2, with 7 positions matching TRBD2. CDR1 and CDR2 from the germline V gene are MNHEY and SVGAGI. CDR3 size: 12 residues. With V trimmed by 9 bases and J by 6 bases, 4 bases remained unmatched. CDR3 in DNA: TGTGCCAGTCGACTAGCTCCCGGGGAGCTGTTTTTT. This sequence encodes CASRLAPGELFF.

The chain couples TRBV25-1 to TRBJ1-5; 11 nucleotides line up with TRBD1. Losses at the gene ends were 5 bases for V and 7 bases for J; bases not matched to a gene: 16. Germline CDR1 and CDR2: MGHDK and SYGVNS. This CDR3 has 18 residues. The CDR3 is CASSNSKGGTGGLQPQHF. The DNA of the CDR3 is TGTGCCAGCAGTAACTCGAAGGGCGGGACAGGGGGTCTCCAGCCCCAGCATTTT.

The chain uses TRBV4-1 and TRBJ2-2; tentatively, D is TRBD1 (6 bases). The CDR3 is 15 amino acids. Germline V gene lookup returns CDR1 MGHRA and CDR2 YSYEKL. The V gene lost 0 bases and the J gene lost 6 bases, with 11 bases spanning the gap. CDR3 residues: CASSQENRVPGELFF. CDR3 coding DNA: TGCGCCAGCAGCCAAGAAAACAGGGTGCCCGGGGAGCTGTTTTTT.

V usage is TRBV5-1 and J usage is TRBJ1-3; 9 bases line up with TRBD1. Trimming took 4 bases from V and 7 from J; bases not matched to a gene: 6. Germline lookup yields CDR1 SGHRS and CDR2 YFSETQ. CDR3 length equals 14 residues. CDR3 residues: CASSARTGDNTIYF. The CDR3 DNA sequence: TGCGCCAGCAGCGCCAGGACAGGGGACAACACCATATATTTT.